These 22 T cell receptor beta chains share one sample of origin, sequenced in a study of blood T cell repertoires in COVID-19 (dated by TCRdb to the early 2020s). Libraries were made using the immunoSEQ multiplex PCR assay. This immuneACCESS table, as held by TCRdb, lists in-frame sequences with V and J called but not all clones. Of the missing ones, under half trace to an unresolved V gene in checked studies; the others have no known cause. This sample is represented by about 70,000 clones; more than 75% of them were singletons. The leading ten clones occupy approximately 9% of the sample. The material sequenced was peripheral blood. The receptors were gathered from a human donor in a cohort sampled during active COVID-19.

The chain uses TRBV11-2 and TRBJ1-6; maybe TRBD1 (6 bases). The CDR3 has 15 residues. Trimming cost V 3 bases and J 7 bases, with 13 bases left between them. From germline, CDR1 is SGHAT and CDR2 FQNNGV. For the CDR3, the DNA is TGTGCCAGCAGCTTCGGACAGCTGGGGAATTCACCCCTCCACTTT. Its protein product is CASSFGQLGNSPLHF.

V gene TRBV18 combines with J gene TRBJ1-5; 9 nucleotides align to TRBD1. Losses at the gene ends were 4 bases for V and 4 bases for J; bases not matched to a gene: 2. CDR3 size: 14 residues. Germline V gene data show CDR1 as KGHSH and CDR2 as LQKENI. The DNA of the CDR3 is TGTGCCAGCTCACTTGGACAGGGGAATCAGCCCCAGCATTTT. The encoded protein is CASSLGQGNQPQHF.

V usage is TRBV7-8 and J usage is TRBJ1-5, with 12 nucleotides matching TRBD1. J gave up 7 bases and V 4 bases, and 5 bases lay outside the gene matches. CDR1 is SGHVS and CDR2 is FQNEAQ in the germline V gene. This CDR3 is built from 15 residues. CDR3 sequence (DNA): TGTGCCAGCAGCTCAGGGACAGGGGGCAGGCAGCCCCAGCATTTT. Translation: CASSSGTGGRQPQHF.

V gene TRBV29-1 combines with J gene TRBJ1-1; tentative D call: TRBD1 (6 bases). Germline lookup yields CDR1 SQVTM and CDR2 ANQGSEA. The V end lost 4 bases, the J end lost 0 bases, and 12 bases lay between the germline ends. This CDR3 has 14 residues. The CDR3 loop is CSVGQVDMNTEAFF. The DNA for the CDR3 is TGCAGCGTTGGACAGGTCGACATGAACACTGAAGCTTTCTTT. Looking up the rest from reference TRBV29-1 and TRBJ1-1 gives the full variable domain: SAVISQKPSRDICQRGTSLTIQCQVDSQVTMMFWYRQQPGQSLTLIATANQGSEATYESGFVIDKFPISRPNLTFSTLTVSNMSPEDSSIYLCSVGQVDMNTEAFFGQGTRLTVV.

The chain carries TRBV9 and TRBJ2-7; 8 bases fit TRBD1. J was trimmed by 7 bases and V by 0 bases; bases with no gene match: 9. This CDR3 is 15 amino acids long. From germline, CDR1 is SGDLS and CDR2 YYNGEE. CDR3 coding DNA: TGTGCCAGCAGCGTAGATGGCAGGGGGCAAGCTGAGCAGTACTTC. Translating gives CASSVDGRGQAEQYF.

The CDR3 region is CSVEGLAAHEQYF. The CDR3 DNA reads as TGCAGCGTGGAGGGACTAGCTGCTCACGAGCAGTACTTC. The gene calls are TRBV29-1 and TRBJ2-7; the match to TRBD2 covers 9 bases. The germline gives CDR1 SQVTM, CDR2 ANQGSEA. This CDR3 is built from 13 residues. V lost 6 bases to trimming and J lost 5 bases; unmatched junction nucleotides: 8.

The J gene is TRBJ2-7, the V gene TRBV27; 9 nucleotides match TRBD1. CDR3 length: 15 residues. CDR1 is MNHEY and CDR2 is SMNVEV in the germline V gene (reference sequence). V lost 2 bases to trimming and J lost 4 bases; unmatched junction nucleotides: 6. As DNA, the CDR3 is TGTGCCAGCAGTTTAGGGGACAGGGCTGGGTACGAGCAGTACTTC. Amino acid sequence: CASSLGDRAGYEQYF.

The gene calls are TRBV18 and TRBJ2-1; 7 bases are a match to TRBD1. This CDR3 spans 13 amino acids. Germline V gives CDR1 KGHSH, CDR2 LQKENI. The junction had 6 bases not matched to a gene; V was cut back by 6 bases and J by 7 bases. Here the CDR3 DNA reads TGTGCCAGCTCGTACGACAGGGCTAATGAGCAGTTCTTC. It translates to CASSYDRANEQFF. Combining the CDR3 with reference TRBV18 and TRBJ2-1 gives the whole variable domain NAGVMQNPRHLVRRRGQEARLRCSPMKGHSHVYWYRQLPEEGLKFMVYLQKENIIDESGMPKERFSAEFPKEGPSILRIQQVVRGDSAAYFCASSYDRANEQFFGPGTRLTVL.

V gene TRBV9 combines with J gene TRBJ2-3, with 7 bases matching TRBD2. Germline CDR1 reads SGDLS; CDR2 reads YYNGEE. This CDR3 region has 17 residues. The V and J ends lost 0 bases and 2 bases, in that order; junction bases with no gene match: 9. DNA of the CDR3: TGTGCCAGCAGCGTAGGAGGGACTACCCGTTTCACAGATACGCAGTATTTT. Translation gives CASSVGGTTRFTDTQYF. Full variable domain (remainder filled in from reference TRBV9 and TRBJ2-3): DSGVTQTPKHLITATGQRVTLRCSPRSGDLSVYWYQQSLDQGLQFLIQYYNGEERAKGNILERFSAQQFPDLHSELNLSSLELGDSALYFCASSVGGTTRFTDTQYFGPGTRLTVL.

V usage is TRBV4-3 and J usage is TRBJ2-1; maybe TRBD1 (5 bases). CDR1 is LGHNA, CDR2 YSLEER, per germline. V was pared by 0 bases and J by 7 bases, with 16 bases between. CDR3 size: 16 residues. This CDR3 is CASSQDGQGWWNEQFF. In DNA, the CDR3 is TGCGCCAGCAGCCAAGATGGTCAGGGTTGGTGGAATGAGCAGTTCTTC.

This clone has a count of ten or more. The V and J genes are TRBV6-6 and TRBJ2-2, with D perhaps TRBD1 (6 bases). CDR3 length equals 17 residues. Trimming took 5 bases from V and 2 from J, leaving 18 bases between them. Germline V gives CDR1 MNHNY, CDR2 SVGAGI (reference sequence). This CDR3 is CASSPSRDRINTGELFF. The CDR3, as DNA: TGTGCCAGCAGTCCATCCCGTGACAGGATAAACACCGGGGAGCTGTTTTTT.

This chain joins TRBV19 and TRBJ1-1, with D possibly matching TRBD1 (6 bases). CDR3 length: 15 residues. V was clipped by 6 bases and J by 0 bases, with 14 bases between them. CDR1 is LNHDA, CDR2 SQIVND, per germline (reference sequence). CDR3 DNA sequence: TGTGCCAGTAGCCCGAGGACAGCATTGAACACTGAAGCTTTCTTT. This translates into CASSPRTALNTEAFF.

This clone has only one observation. The chain uses TRBV11-2 and TRBJ2-2, with D maybe TRBD2 (7 bases). V lost 5 bases, J lost 4 bases, and 14 bases lay in between. The CDR3 spans 15 residues. Germline loops: CDR1 SGHAT, CDR2 FQNNGV. The CDR3 DNA is TGTGCCAGCAGCCCAGGACTAGGGGGCACCGGGGAGCTGTTTTTT. Amino acid sequence: CASSPGLGGTGELFF.

V is TRBV21-1 and J is TRBJ2-7; the table calls TRBD2, which could not be checked here. TRBV21-1 constitutes a pseudogene. This CDR3 has 19 residues. CDR3 region: CASTPGQQPTSGRAFEQYF. DNA for the CDR3: TGTGCCAGCACCCCGGGACAGCAGCCGACTAGCGGGAGGGCCTTCGAGCAGTACTTC.

The V and J genes are TRBV7-3 and TRBJ2-5; 7 positions match TRBD2. The CDR3 consists of 15 residues. Trimming cost V 5 bases and J 5 bases; bases outside gene matches: 11. CDR1 SGHTA and CDR2 FQGTGA come from the germline V gene. The CDR3 here is CASSPGVGGLETQYF. The CDR3 DNA is TGTGCCAGCAGCCCGGGAGTGGGGGGGTTGGAGACCCAGTACTTC.

The gene calls are TRBV6-2 or TRBV6-3 and TRBJ2-7; possibly TRBD1 for D (5 bases). The germline V gene has CDR1 MNHEY and CDR2 SVGEGT. CDR3 length equals 16 residues. The V gene lost 7 bases and the J gene lost 1 base, with 20 bases spanning the gap. CDR3 coding DNA: TGTGCCAGCACCCCAAACGTGGGGCCAACTTCCTACGAGCAGTACTTC. This encodes CASTPNVGPTSYEQYF.

The chain joins TRBV18 to TRBJ2-5; 9 bases agree with TRBD1. Germline lookup yields CDR1 KGHSH and CDR2 LQKENI. The V gene end was trimmed by 3 bases and the J gene end by 5 bases; junction bases not matched to a gene: 7. CDR3 size: 15 residues. CDR3 sequence (DNA): TGTGCCAGCTCACCTCTCGGGACAGGGTTTGAGACCCAGTACTTC. Protein: CASSPLGTGFETQYF.

Only one count was recorded for this clone. The chain recombines TRBV7-9 with TRBJ2-5, with TRBD1 identical over 11 bases. Germline values: CDR1 SEHNR, CDR2 FQNEAQ (reference sequence). The CDR3 runs 16 residues. V dropped 5 bases and J dropped 2; count of bases not matched to a gene: 7. The CDR3 loop reads CASSPGTGGIQETQYF. DNA of the CDR3: TGTGCCAGCAGCCCAGGGACAGGGGGAATACAAGAGACCCAGTACTTC.

The genes are TRBV15 and TRBJ2-3; 7 bases are shared with TRBD1. Trimming cost V 0 bases and J 5 bases; bases outside gene matches: 8. This CDR3 spans 16 amino acids. Germline loops: CDR1 LNHNV, CDR2 YYDKDF (reference sequence). This CDR3 reads CATSREGTAKGDTQYF. CDR3 DNA sequence: TGTGCCACCAGCAGAGAAGGGACAGCAAAAGGAGATACGCAGTATTTT.

The rearrangement links TRBV5-1 to TRBJ2-3; 8 bases match TRBD1. CDR1 is SGHRS and CDR2 is YFSETQ in the germline V gene. V lost 5 bases to trimming and J lost 5 bases; unmatched junction nucleotides: 7. This CDR3 spans 14 amino acids. Here the CDR3 DNA reads TGCGCCAGCAGTCGGACAGGGCAGGGAGATACGCAGTATTTT. Protein product: CASSRTGQGDTQYF. Complete variable domain (other parts from reference TRBV5-1 and TRBJ2-3): KAGVTQTPRYLIKTRGQQVTLSCSPISGHRSVSWYQQTPGQGLQFLFEYFSETQRNKGNFPGRFSGRQFSNSRSEMNVSTLELGDSALYLCASSRTGQGDTQYFGPGTRLTVL.

The chain couples TRBV7-8 to TRBJ2-1; D gene unclear. There are 12 residues in the CDR3. Germline V gives CDR1 SGHVS, CDR2 FQNEAQ. V was trimmed by 3 bases and J by 5 bases, leaving 5 bases between them. The CDR3 is CASSLFDNEQFF. CDR3 bases: TGTGCCAGCAGCTTGTTCGACAATGAGCAGTTCTTC. The variable domain in full, with the rest retrieved from reference TRBV7-8 and TRBJ2-1, is GAGVSQSPRYKVAKRGQDVALRCDPISGHVSLFWYQQALGQGPEFLTYFQNEAQLDKSGLPSDRFFAERPEGSVSTLKIQRTQQEDSAVYLCASSLFDNEQFFGPGTRLTVL.

The gene calls are TRBV24-1 and TRBJ2-2; tentative D call: TRBD2 (6 bases). Germline V CDR1 and CDR2: KGHDR, SFDVKD. The CDR3 is made up of 15 amino acids. The V and J ends lost 2 bases and 2 bases respectively, with 8 bases between them. CDR3 DNA: TGTGCCACCAGTGATTACGGGGGTAACACCGGGGAGCTGTTTTTT. Protein product: CATSDYGGNTGELFF.